A single T cell receptor beta chain is shown here with its context. The data are from a study of blood T cell repertoires in COVID-19. The wider study: Some COVID-19 samples were acute and others convalescent; all came from the United States, Italy and Spain. PBMCs, B-cell-depleted T cells, or T cells provided the cDNA or gDNA that made up the material.

Per germline, CDR1 SQVTM and CDR2 ANQGSEA. The CDR3 is 12 residues long. V dropped 6 bases and J dropped 4; count of bases not matched to a gene: 6. In the authors' methods: Researchers report that nucleated cell counts were estimated from reference gene primer amplification. The assay was immunoSEQ multiplex PCR, and TCRdb's table has in-frame clones only and misses some. For V, J and clone size, that table is used; D and trimming come from the DNA. The table includes 200,000 or so clones, approximately 87% detected once. This TCR was recovered from a woman in her 70s with acute or convalescent COVID-19. The chain employs TRBV29-1 and TRBJ2-7, with TRBD2 matching over 7 bases. The sequenced material came from peripheral blood. CDR3 nucleotide sequence: TGCAGCGTGACCACCGGGAGGTACGAGCAGTACTTC. Protein sequence: CSVTTGRYEQYF.